The 18 T cell receptor beta chains presented below share a single source sample, sequenced in a study of shared clonotypes between healthy human individuals. Profiled with immunoSEQ multiplex PCR; TCRdb holds only in-frame clones, not every one. The sample consists of under 700,000 clones, 95% of them appearing once. CD45RO-negative CD8 cells positively selected for CCR7 made up the naive population, which excluded terminally differentiated effector memory CD45RA+ cells. Sequenced input: naive CD8+ T cells sorted from blood. These receptors came from a woman younger than 45 in good health.

The CDR3 spells CASSGPSGRGGEQYF. CDR3 DNA: TGTGCCAGCAGCGGACCTAGCGGGAGAGGCGGCGAGCAGTACTTC. V usage is TRBV9 and J usage is TRBJ2-7; 10 bases are a match to TRBD2. The CDR3 totals 15 residues. Losses at the gene ends were 3 bases for V and 6 bases for J; bases not matched to a gene: 9. Per the germline V gene, CDR1 is SGDLS and CDR2 is YYNGEE.

Turning to this clone: At one boundary the junction diverges from the germline segment, which might be a read error. The chain employs TRBV6-1 and TRBJ2-7, with D perhaps TRBD2 (6 bases). This CDR3 is built from 10 residues. Germline V gives CDR1 MNHNS, CDR2 SASEGT. DNA of the CDR3: TGTGCCAGCAGGGGGACTGTCGGGTTTTTC. Protein sequence: CASRGTVGFF.

The chain has TRBV15 and TRBJ2-7; TRBD1 agrees at 7 bases. Germline V gives CDR1 LNHNV, CDR2 YYDKDF (reference sequence). Trimming at V came to 1 base and at J to 5 bases, leaving 8 bases not matched to a gene. The CDR3 consists of 15 residues. The CDR3 here is CATSRGSQGVHEQYF. The CDR3 coding sequence is TGTGCCACCAGCAGAGGAAGCCAGGGGGTTCACGAGCAGTACTTC.

V and J are TRBV7-3 and TRBJ1-2; 8 bases are shared with TRBD1. The germline CDR1 and CDR2 sequences are SGHTA and FQGTGA. V trimming: 5 bases; J trimming: 6 bases; junction bases outside the gene matches: 14. The CDR3 runs 16 residues. Here the CDR3 DNA reads TGTGCCAGCAGCCGCCTACGATTGGACAGGGTAAATGGCTACACCTTC. Translation gives CASSRLRLDRVNGYTF.

This clone has just one count. This chain joins TRBV6-1 and TRBJ2-7, with no clear D. The V and J ends lost 8 bases and 5 bases respectively, with 16 bases between them. Germline V gene data show CDR1 as MNHNS and CDR2 as SASEGT. There are 13 residues in the CDR3. The CDR3 region has the DNA TGTGCCAGCCGAATTTGGTTTCGGGACGAGCAGTACTTC. Residues: CASRIWFRDEQYF.

The chain combines TRBV7-9 with TRBJ2-1; D gene ambiguous. Trimming removed 4 bases at V and 3 bases at J, with 13 bases between. The CDR3 loop spans 15 amino acids. Germline V gene data show CDR1 as SEHNR and CDR2 as FQNEAQ (reference sequence). The CDR3 region is CASSSTVSFYNEQFF. The CDR3 DNA is TGTGCCAGCAGCTCCACCGTCTCCTTCTACAATGAGCAGTTCTTC.

The chain carries TRBV19 and TRBJ1-2, with D possibly being TRBD1 (5 bases). Germline V gene lookup returns CDR1 LNHDA and CDR2 SQIVND (reference sequence). Trimming left V 5 bases short and J 5 bases short, with 15 bases between. This CDR3 has 14 amino acids. The CDR3 here is CASSQGQGQYGYTF. The CDR3 nucleotides read TGTGCCAGTAGTCAGGGCCAGGGTCAATATGGCTACACCTTC.

This clone was found a few times. The chain has TRBV4-1 and TRBJ2-7, with D unresolved. CDR3 size: 13 residues. V lost 1 base to trimming and J lost 6 bases, with 10 bases between them. Germline CDR1 MGHRA, CDR2 YSYEKL. The CDR3 loop reads CASSQVFDPEQYF. CDR3 in DNA: TGCGCCAGCAGCCAAGTCTTCGACCCCGAGCAGTACTTC.

The chain is built from TRBV28 and TRBJ2-7; 7 nucleotides line up with TRBD2. CDR3 length: 13 amino acids. CDR1 MDHEN and CDR2 SYDVKM come from the germline V gene. The J segment lost 7 bases and the V segment lost 2 bases, leaving 5 bases of the junction unmatched. The CDR3 nucleotides read TGTGCCAGCAGTTTAATTAGCGGGCGAGAGCAGTACTTC. Its protein product is CASSLISGREQYF. Looking up the rest from reference TRBV28 and TRBJ2-7 gives the full variable domain: DVKVTQSSRYLVKRTGEKVFLECVQDMDHENMFWYRQDPGLGLRLIYFSYDVKMKEKGDIPEGYSVSREKKERFSLILESASTNQTSMYLCASSLISGREQYFGPGTRLTVT.

In this sample, this clone turned up a few times. The chain uses TRBV7-3 and TRBJ2-6; no clear D. The CDR3 has 16 amino acids. From germline, CDR1 is SGHTA and CDR2 FQGTGA. The V end lost 5 bases, the J end lost 0 bases, and 11 bases lay between the germline ends. This chain's CDR3 is CASSPPGDSGANVLTF. CDR3 DNA: TGTGCCAGCAGCCCCCCCGGAGACTCTGGGGCCAACGTCCTGACTTTC.

This clone was seen just once. The rearrangement joins TRBV27 to TRBJ2-7, with 7 bases lining up with TRBD1. The germline CDR1 and CDR2 sequences are MNHEY and SMNVEV (reference sequence). V gave up 5 bases and J gave up 2 bases; unmatched junction bases: 3. This CDR3 spans 13 amino acids. DNA for the CDR3: TGTGCCAGCAGTGATACAGGGGCCTACGAGCAGTACTTC. This encodes CASSDTGAYEQYF.

This chain joins TRBV5-6 and TRBJ2-3; weak D call: TRBD2 (6 bases). Germline V CDR1 and CDR2: SGHDT, YYEEEE. The length of the CDR3 is 13 residues. V lost 4 bases and J lost 3, with 9 bases in between. CDR3: CASSMSGTDTQYF. CDR3 nucleotide sequence: TGTGCCAGCAGCATGAGCGGGACAGATACGCAGTATTTT. The variable domain in full, with the rest retrieved from reference TRBV5-6 and TRBJ2-3, is DAGVTQSPTHLIKTRGQQVTLRCSPKSGHDTVSWYQQALGQGPQFIFQYYEEEERQRGNFPDRFSGHQFPNYSSELNVNALLLGDSALYLCASSMSGTDTQYFGPGTRLTVL.

V is TRBV15 and J is TRBJ2-7; no definite D call. V lost 3 bases and J 3 bases, leaving 18 bases between the germline ends. CDR1 and CDR2 (germline): LNHNV, YYDKDF (reference sequence). The length of the CDR3 is 16 residues. CDR3 bases: TGTGCCACCAGCAGCTTAGGGTCCGGGTCGGTCTACGAGCAGTACTTC. Translation gives CATSSLGSGSVYEQYF.

J is TRBJ2-7 and V is TRBV10-1; 7 nucleotides align to TRBD1. Losses at the gene ends were 4 bases for V and 2 bases for J; bases not matched to a gene: 5. Germline-derived CDR1 and CDR2 are WNHNN and SYGVQD (reference sequence). The CDR3 runs to 14 residues. The CDR3 is CASSGKDRPYEQYF. CDR3 in DNA: TGCGCCAGCAGTGGAAAGGACAGGCCCTACGAGCAGTACTTC.

This clone was counted between two and nine times. The rearrangement links TRBV19 to TRBJ1-5, with unresolved D. The germline gives CDR1 LNHDA, CDR2 SQIVND (reference sequence). Trimming took 10 bases from V and 0 from J, leaving 16 bases between them. CDR3 length equals 15 residues. DNA of the CDR3: TGTGCCACCTCCGTGTTCCTCTATAGCAATCAGCCCCAGCATTTT. Protein sequence: CATSVFLYSNQPQHF.

The V and J genes are TRBV6-5 and TRBJ2-1, with a tentative D call TRBD1 (6 bases). This CDR3 comprises 14 residues. Trimming took 8 bases from V and 6 from J, leaving 17 bases between them. Germline loops: CDR1 MNHEY, CDR2 SVGAGI. CDR3 DNA sequence: TGTGCCAGCGGACTGACAGGTTCTGCCAATGAGCAGTTCTTC. It codes for CASGLTGSANEQFF.

The genes are TRBV4-2 and TRBJ2-7; D ambiguous. CDR1 and CDR2 from the germline V gene are LGHNA and YNFKEQ. V was cut by 0 bases and J by 2 bases, with 11 bases left in between. The length of the CDR3 is 15 residues. CDR3 coding DNA: TGTGCCAGCAGCCAAGATCGGTGGACCGCCTACGAGCAGTACTTC. This codes for CASSQDRWTAYEQYF.

The chain uses TRBV19 and TRBJ2-7; no clear D gene. The CDR3 is made up of 12 amino acids. Germline V gene data show CDR1 as LNHDA and CDR2 as SQIVND (reference sequence). Trimming pared 0 bases from V and 6 bases from J, leaving 6 bases between. The CDR3 protein is CASSIDGIEQYF. The CDR3 region has the DNA TGTGCCAGTAGTATAGATGGAATCGAGCAGTACTTC.